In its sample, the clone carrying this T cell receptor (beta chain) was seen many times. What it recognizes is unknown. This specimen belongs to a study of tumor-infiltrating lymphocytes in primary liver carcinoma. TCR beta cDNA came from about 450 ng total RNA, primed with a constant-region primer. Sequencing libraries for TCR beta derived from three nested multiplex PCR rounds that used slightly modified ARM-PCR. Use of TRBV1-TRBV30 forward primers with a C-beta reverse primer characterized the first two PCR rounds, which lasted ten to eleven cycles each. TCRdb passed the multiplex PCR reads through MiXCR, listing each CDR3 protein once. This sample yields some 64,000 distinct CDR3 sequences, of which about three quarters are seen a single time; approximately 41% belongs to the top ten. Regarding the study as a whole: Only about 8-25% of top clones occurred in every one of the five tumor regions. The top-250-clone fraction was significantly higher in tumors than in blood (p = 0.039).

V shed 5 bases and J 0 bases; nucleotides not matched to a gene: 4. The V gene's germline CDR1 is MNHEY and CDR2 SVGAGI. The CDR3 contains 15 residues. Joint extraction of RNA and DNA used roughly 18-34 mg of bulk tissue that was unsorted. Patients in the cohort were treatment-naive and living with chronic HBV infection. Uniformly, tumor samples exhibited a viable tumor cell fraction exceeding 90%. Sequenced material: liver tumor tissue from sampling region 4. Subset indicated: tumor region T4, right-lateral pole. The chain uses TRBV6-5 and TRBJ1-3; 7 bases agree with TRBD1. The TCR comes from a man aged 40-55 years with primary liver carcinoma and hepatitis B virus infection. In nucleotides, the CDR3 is TGTGCCAGCAGTAGACAGGGCTCCTCTGGAAACACCATATATTTT. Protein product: CASSRQGSSGNTIYF.